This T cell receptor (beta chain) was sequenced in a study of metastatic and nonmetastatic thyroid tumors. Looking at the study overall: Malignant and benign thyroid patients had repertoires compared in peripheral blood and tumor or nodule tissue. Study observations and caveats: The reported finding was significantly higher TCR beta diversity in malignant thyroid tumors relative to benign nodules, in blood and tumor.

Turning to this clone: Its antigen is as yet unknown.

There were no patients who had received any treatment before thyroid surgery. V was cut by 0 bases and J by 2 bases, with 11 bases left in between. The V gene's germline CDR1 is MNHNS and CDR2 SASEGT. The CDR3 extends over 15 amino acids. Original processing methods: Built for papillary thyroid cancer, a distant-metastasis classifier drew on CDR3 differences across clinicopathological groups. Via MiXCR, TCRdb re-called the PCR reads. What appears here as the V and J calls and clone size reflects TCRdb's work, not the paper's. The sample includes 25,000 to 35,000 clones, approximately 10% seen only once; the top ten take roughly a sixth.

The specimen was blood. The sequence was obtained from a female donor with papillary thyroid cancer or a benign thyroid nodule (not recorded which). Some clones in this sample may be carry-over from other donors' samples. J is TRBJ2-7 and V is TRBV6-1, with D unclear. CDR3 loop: CASSEASPNTYEQYF. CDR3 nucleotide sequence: TGTGCCAGCAGTGAAGCGTCTCCGAACACCTACGAGCAGTACTTC.